The 16 T cell receptor beta chains reported below all come from one sample, sequenced in a study of long-term antiretroviral therapy in people with HIV. An immunoSEQ assay, version v3.0, was performed at survey level. Sequencing was performed with immunoSEQ multiplex PCR; in TCRdb, only in-frame clones are kept and a portion is missing. Seen here are about 22,000 clones, around four fifths observed once, and the top ten hold more than 9%. The sequencing here drew on unsorted PBMCs, taken 1.6 years after starting antiretroviral therapy. The origin of the receptors is a man aged 40-55 years with HIV.

The chain carries TRBV4-1 and TRBJ1-4; D is uncertain. V was pared by 1 base and J by 2 bases, with 11 bases between. CDR1 and CDR2 (germline): MGHRA, YSYEKL. CDR3 length: 16 amino acids. CDR3 region: CASSQVFAGTNEKLFF. The CDR3 region has the DNA TGCGCCAGCAGCCAAGTATTCGCCGGCACTAATGAAAAACTGTTTTTT.

Comment on this clone: One end of the junction does not line up with germline, which may come from a read error. The V gene is TRBV13, the J gene TRBJ2-1; 15 nucleotides align to TRBD2. CDR1 and CDR2 from the germline V gene are PRHDT and FYEKMQ (reference sequence). The CDR3 totals 19 residues. CDR3 DNA sequence: TGTGCCAGCAGCTTCGCCGGGACTAGCGGGGGGAACTCCAACAATGAGCAGTTCTTC. This gives the protein CASSFAGTSGGNSNNEQFF.

In its sample, this clone ranks as medium-sized. Here the CDR3 reads CARLTGPNYGYTF. The CDR3, as DNA: TGTGCCAGACTAACAGGTCCTAACTATGGCTACACCTTC. This sequence joins TRBV2 and TRBJ1-2, with D perhaps matching TRBD1 (5 bases). The CDR3 totals 13 residues. V gave up 9 bases and J gave up 0 bases, with 11 bases separating them. The V gene's germline CDR1 is SNHLY and CDR2 FYNNEI.

J is TRBJ2-3 and V is TRBV5-8, with 10 bases that match TRBD1. After removal of 5 bases from V and 3 bases from J, the junction contained 6 bases not matched to a gene. The CDR3 extends over 15 amino acids. Germline-derived CDR1 and CDR2 are SGHTS and YDEGEE. The CDR3 here is CASSEGQGRTDTQYF. The DNA of the CDR3 is TGTGCCAGCAGTGAGGGACAGGGGAGGACAGATACGCAGTATTTT. Based on the CDR3 plus reference TRBV5-8 and TRBJ2-3, the full variable domain is EAGVTQSPTHLIKTRGQQATLRCSPISGHTSVYWYQQALGLGLQFLLWYDEGEERNRGNFPPRFSGRQFPNYSSELNVNALELEDSALYLCASSEGQGRTDTQYFGPGTRLTVL.

The genes are TRBV7-9 and TRBJ1-2; perhaps TRBD1 as D (5 bases). CDR1 and CDR2 (germline): SEHNR, FQNEAQ (reference sequence). V lost 3 bases and J 6 bases, leaving 17 bases between the germline ends. CDR3 length equals 15 residues. In nucleotides, the CDR3 is TGTGCCAGCAGCTTTAGTATGAGGGGCAAAGATGGCTACACCTTC. Its protein product is CASSFSMRGKDGYTF.

V gene TRBV27 combines with J gene TRBJ2-7, with unresolved D. The germline gives CDR1 MNHEY, CDR2 SMNVEV (reference sequence). The V gene lost 5 bases and the J gene lost 0 bases, with 17 bases spanning the gap. This CDR3 contains 16 residues. The CDR3 DNA is TGTGCCAGCAGTCCCCTGGAATTTAATCCCTCCTACGAGCAGTACTTC. It translates to CASSPLEFNPSYEQYF.

The V gene is TRBV28, the J gene TRBJ2-7, with D unclear. Germline lookup yields CDR1 MDHEN and CDR2 SYDVKM. Between the trimmed V and J ends, which lost 7 bases and 2 bases, there was a span of 9 bases. This CDR3 is built from 12 residues. This CDR3 is CASKSTAYEQYF. In DNA, the CDR3 is TGTGCCAGCAAGTCCACGGCCTACGAGCAGTACTTC.

As for this clone: The junction differs from germline at one of its ends, possibly a read error. The DNA for the CDR3 is TGTGCCAGCAGTGAGCTGGGACCAACAACCCTCCAATTC. It is translated as CASSELGPTTLQF. The chain is built from TRBV25-1 and TRBJ2-4; TRBD1 or TRBD2 may be the D gene (5 bases each). Germline V lookup: CDR1 MGHDK, CDR2 SYGVNS. CDR3 length: 13 amino acids.

This clone showed up just once. V is TRBV11-2 and J is TRBJ2-2; D possibly corresponds to TRBD1 (5 bases). Germline CDR1 reads SGHAT; CDR2 reads FQNNGV. CDR3 size: 15 residues. Trimming removed 2 bases at V and 10 bases at J, with 17 bases between. CDR3 DNA sequence: TGTGCCAGCAGCTTAAGCAGGGTGTCTCCGGTGGAGCTGTTTTTT. It yields the protein CASSLSRVSPVELFF.

The chain carries TRBV5-1 and TRBJ1-2, with no clear D. Trimming left V 2 bases short and J 7 bases short, with 21 bases between. CDR3 length equals 16 residues. From germline, CDR1 is SGHRS and CDR2 YFSETQ. The CDR3 region is CASSLKSTLEDIGYTF. CDR3 in DNA: TGCGCCAGCAGCTTAAAGTCAACTCTAGAGGATATTGGCTACACCTTC.

The J gene is TRBJ1-2, the V gene TRBV4-2, with 9 positions matching TRBD1. Germline loops: CDR1 LGHNA, CDR2 YNFKEQ. The V and J ends lost 4 bases and 4 bases, in that order; junction bases with no gene match: 10. The CDR3 has 16 amino acids. DNA of the CDR3: TGTGCCAGCAGCCTCTCCCGACAGGGGGATTTCTATGGCTACACCTTC. Translation gives CASSLSRQGDFYGYTF.

This sequence joins TRBV28 and TRBJ1-6, with D unclear. The CDR3 is made up of 15 amino acids. The V and J ends lost 6 bases and 7 bases respectively, with 16 bases between them. Germline V gene lookup returns CDR1 MDHEN and CDR2 SYDVKM. The CDR3 nucleotides are TGTGCCAGCAGCCCTCCCACGGGGAACAATTCACCCCTCCACTTT. This codes for CASSPPTGNNSPLHF.

The chain couples TRBV19 to TRBJ2-7, with 11 bases that match TRBD1. CDR1 LNHDA and CDR2 SQIVND come from the germline V gene (reference sequence). The CDR3 spans 14 residues. The junction had 6 bases not matched to a gene; V was cut back by 4 bases and J by 7 bases. DNA for the CDR3: TGTGCCAGTAGTAACGGACAGGGGGCCTGGGAGCAGTACTTC. Encoded protein: CASSNGQGAWEQYF.

This clone has just one count. The V and J genes are TRBV5-1 and TRBJ1-1; D unclear. In germline, CDR1 is SGHRS, CDR2 YFSETQ. V lost 0 bases and J 1 base, leaving 7 bases between the germline ends. CDR3 length: 14 amino acids. CDR3 loop: CASSLGQPNTEAFF. CDR3 bases: TGCGCCAGCAGCTTGGGACAACCGAACACTGAAGCTTTCTTT.

CDR3 coding DNA: TGTGCCAGCAGCTCAGGGACAGGAGAGGATTATGGCTACACCTTC. This gives the protein CASSSGTGEDYGYTF. This rearrangement joins TRBV7-2 to TRBJ1-2, with TRBD1 matching over 8 bases. J gave up 5 bases and V 4 bases, and 9 bases lay outside the gene matches. The CDR3 is 15 residues long. Germline values: CDR1 SGHTA, CDR2 FQGNSA.

V and J are TRBV2 and TRBJ2-5; no clear D gene. Germline lookup yields CDR1 SNHLY and CDR2 FYNNEI. The CDR3 is 12 amino acids. Trimming removed 3 bases from V and 2 bases from J, with 4 bases in between. For the CDR3, the DNA is TGTGCCAGCAGTGACTTTCAAGAGACCCAGTACTTC. Encoded protein: CASSDFQETQYF.